This T cell receptor beta chain is from a study of blood T cell repertoires in COVID-19. The overall study: Acute and convalescent COVID-19 specimens originated in the United States, Italy and Spain.

The table lists this clone with a count of one. Here immunoSEQ multiplex PCR was the method, and the copy in TCRdb shows in-frame clones only, minus some. Of more than 200,000 clones listed, 85% to 90% were seen once; the top ten hold under 14%. The receptor was derived from a man aged 50 or older with COVID-19, enrolled during active disease. The sequenced material came from peripheral blood.

The CDR3 sequence is CASSHRGLGTEAFF. The CDR3 coding sequence is TGTGCCAGCAGCCACAGGGGGCTAGGCACTGAAGCTTTCTTT. V usage is TRBV6-5 and J usage is TRBJ1-1; 9 nucleotides align to TRBD1. CDR1 is MNHEY, CDR2 SVGAGI, per germline. Trimming cost V 6 bases and J 4 bases; bases outside gene matches: 6. This CDR3 is 14 amino acids long.